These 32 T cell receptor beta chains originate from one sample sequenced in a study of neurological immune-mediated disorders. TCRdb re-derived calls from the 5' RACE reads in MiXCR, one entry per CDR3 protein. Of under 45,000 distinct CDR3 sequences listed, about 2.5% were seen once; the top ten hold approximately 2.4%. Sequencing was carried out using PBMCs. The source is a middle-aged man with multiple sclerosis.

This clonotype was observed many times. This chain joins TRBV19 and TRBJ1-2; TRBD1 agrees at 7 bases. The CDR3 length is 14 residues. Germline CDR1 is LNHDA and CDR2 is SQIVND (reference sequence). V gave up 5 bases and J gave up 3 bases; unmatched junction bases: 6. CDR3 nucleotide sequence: TGTGCCAGTAGTCCCAGGGGGGATCACTATGGCTACACCTTC. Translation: CASSPRGDHYGYTF. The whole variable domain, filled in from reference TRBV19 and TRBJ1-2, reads DGGITQSPKYLFRKEGQNVTLSCEQNLNHDAMYWYRQDPGQGLRLIYYSQIVNDFQKGDIAEGYSVSREKKESFPLTVTSAQKNPTAFYLCASSPRGDHYGYTFGSGTRLTVV.

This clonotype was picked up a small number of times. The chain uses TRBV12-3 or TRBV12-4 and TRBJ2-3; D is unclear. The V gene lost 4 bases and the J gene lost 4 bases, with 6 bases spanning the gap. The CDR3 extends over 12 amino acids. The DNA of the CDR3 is TGTGCCAGCAGTTCTCTTCCAGATACGCAGTATTTT. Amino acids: CASSSLPDTQYF.

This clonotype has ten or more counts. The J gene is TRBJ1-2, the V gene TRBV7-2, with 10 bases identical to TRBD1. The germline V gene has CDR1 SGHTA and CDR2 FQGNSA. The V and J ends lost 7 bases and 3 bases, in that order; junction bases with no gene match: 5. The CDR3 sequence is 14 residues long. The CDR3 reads CASKTGTGDYGYTF. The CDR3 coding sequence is TGTGCCAGCAAAACCGGGACAGGGGACTATGGCTACACCTTC.

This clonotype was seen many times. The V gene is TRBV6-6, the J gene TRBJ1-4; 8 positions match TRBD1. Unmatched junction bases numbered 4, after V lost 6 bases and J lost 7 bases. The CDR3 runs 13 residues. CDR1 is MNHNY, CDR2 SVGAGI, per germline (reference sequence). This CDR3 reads CASSDRGGEKLFF. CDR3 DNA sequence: TGTGCCAGCAGCGACAGGGGTGGTGAAAAACTGTTTTTT.

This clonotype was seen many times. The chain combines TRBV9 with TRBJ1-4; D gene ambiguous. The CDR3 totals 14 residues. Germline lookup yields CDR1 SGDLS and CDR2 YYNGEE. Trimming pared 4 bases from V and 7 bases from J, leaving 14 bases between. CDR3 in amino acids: CASSLGGIGEKLFF. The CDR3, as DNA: TGTGCCAGCAGCTTGGGTGGGATTGGTGAAAAACTGTTTTTT.

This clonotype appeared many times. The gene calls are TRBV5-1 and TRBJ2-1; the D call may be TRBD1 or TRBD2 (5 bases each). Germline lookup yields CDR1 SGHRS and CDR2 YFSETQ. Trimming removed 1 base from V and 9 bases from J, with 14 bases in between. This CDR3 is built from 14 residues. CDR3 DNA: TGCGCCAGCAGCTTGAGTGGTGGGGGTCTTGAGCAGTTCTTC. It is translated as CASSLSGGGLEQFF. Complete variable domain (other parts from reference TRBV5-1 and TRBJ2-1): KAGVTQTPRYLIKTRGQQVTLSCSPISGHRSVSWYQQTPGQGLQFLFEYFSETQRNKGNFPGRFSGRQFSNSRSEMNVSTLELGDSALYLCASSLSGGGLEQFFGPGTRLTVL.

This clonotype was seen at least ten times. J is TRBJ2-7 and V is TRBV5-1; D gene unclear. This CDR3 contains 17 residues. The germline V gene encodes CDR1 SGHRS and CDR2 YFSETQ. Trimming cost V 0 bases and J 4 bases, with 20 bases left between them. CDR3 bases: TGCGCCAGCAGCTTGGGTCACCAATTGGGCCGGAATTACGAGCAGTACTTC. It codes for CASSLGHQLGRNYEQYF.

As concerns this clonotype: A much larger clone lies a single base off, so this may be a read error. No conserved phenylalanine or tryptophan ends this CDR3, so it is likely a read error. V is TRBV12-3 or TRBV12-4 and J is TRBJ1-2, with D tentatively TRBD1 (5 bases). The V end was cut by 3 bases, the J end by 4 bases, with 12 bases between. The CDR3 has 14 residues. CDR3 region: CASSLAQEFYGYTC. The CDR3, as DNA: TGTGCCAGCAGTTTGGCACAGGAGTTCTATGGCTACACCTGC.

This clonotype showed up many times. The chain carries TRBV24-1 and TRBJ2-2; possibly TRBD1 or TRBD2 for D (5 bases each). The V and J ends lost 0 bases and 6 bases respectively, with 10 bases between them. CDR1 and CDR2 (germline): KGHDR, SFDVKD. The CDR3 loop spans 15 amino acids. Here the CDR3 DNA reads TGTGCCACCAGTGATTTGCAGGGAGAGGCCGGGGAGCTGTTTTTT. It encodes CATSDLQGEAGELFF.

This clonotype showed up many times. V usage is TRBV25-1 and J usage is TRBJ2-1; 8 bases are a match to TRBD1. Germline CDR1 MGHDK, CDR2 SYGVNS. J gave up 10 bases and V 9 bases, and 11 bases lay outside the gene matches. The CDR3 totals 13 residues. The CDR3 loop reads CASGQGLIWEQFF. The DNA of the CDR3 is TGTGCCAGTGGACAGGGCCTAATTTGGGAGCAGTTCTTC. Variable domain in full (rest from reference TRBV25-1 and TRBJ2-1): EADIYQTPRYLVIGTGKKITLECSQTMGHDKMYWYQQDPGMELHLIHYSYGVNSTEKGDLSSESTVSRIRTEHFPLTLESARPSHTSQYLCASGQGLIWEQFFGPGTRLTVL.

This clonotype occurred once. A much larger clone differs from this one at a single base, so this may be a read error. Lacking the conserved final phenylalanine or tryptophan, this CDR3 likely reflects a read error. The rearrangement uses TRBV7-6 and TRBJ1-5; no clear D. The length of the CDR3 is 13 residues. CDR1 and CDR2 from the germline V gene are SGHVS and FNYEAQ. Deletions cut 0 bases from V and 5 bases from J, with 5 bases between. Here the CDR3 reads CASSLASDQPQHC. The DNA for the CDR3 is TGTGCCAGCAGCTTAGCGTCAGATCAGCCCCAGCATTGT.

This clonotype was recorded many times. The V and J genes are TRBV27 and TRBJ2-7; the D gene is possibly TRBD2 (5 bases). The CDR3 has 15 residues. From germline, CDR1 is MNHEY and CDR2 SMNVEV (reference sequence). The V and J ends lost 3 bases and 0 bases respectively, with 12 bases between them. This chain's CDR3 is CASSFSAAPSYEQYF. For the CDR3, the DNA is TGTGCCAGCAGTTTTAGCGCGGCCCCCTCCTACGAGCAGTACTTC.

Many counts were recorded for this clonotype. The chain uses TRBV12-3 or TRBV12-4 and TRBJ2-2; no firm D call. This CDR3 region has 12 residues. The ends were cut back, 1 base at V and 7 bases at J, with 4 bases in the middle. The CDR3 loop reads CASSLVHGELFF. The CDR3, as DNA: TGTGCCAGCAGTTTAGTTCACGGGGAGCTGTTTTTT.

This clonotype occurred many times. The chain's CDR3 is CASRSQGAGSHEKLFF. The CDR3 region has the DNA TGTGCCAGCAGGTCACAGGGGGCCGGCAGTCATGAAAAACTGTTTTTT. V gene TRBV6-5 combines with J gene TRBJ1-4, with 9 bases aligning to TRBD1. The CDR3 runs to 16 residues. Losses at the gene ends were 6 bases for V and 6 bases for J; bases not matched to a gene: 11. Germline assignment: CDR1 MNHEY and CDR2 SVGAGI.

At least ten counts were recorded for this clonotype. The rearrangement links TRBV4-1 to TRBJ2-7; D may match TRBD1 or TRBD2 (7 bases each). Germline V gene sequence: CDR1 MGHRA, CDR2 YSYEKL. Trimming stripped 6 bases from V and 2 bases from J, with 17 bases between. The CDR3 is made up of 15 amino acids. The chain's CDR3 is CASRSQGLAAYEQYF. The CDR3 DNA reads TGCGCCAGCAGATCACAGGGGCTAGCGGCCTACGAGCAGTACTTC.

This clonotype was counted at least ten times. CDR3 sequence: CSASGLAGGNEQFF. As DNA, the CDR3 is TGCAGTGCTAGCGGGCTAGCGGGGGGGAATGAGCAGTTCTTC. The gene calls are TRBV20-1 and TRBJ2-1, with 12 bases matching TRBD2. The CDR3 is made up of 14 amino acids. V was clipped by 3 bases and J by 7 bases; unmatched bases: 4. Germline V gene lookup returns CDR1 DFQATT and CDR2 SNEGSKA (reference sequence).

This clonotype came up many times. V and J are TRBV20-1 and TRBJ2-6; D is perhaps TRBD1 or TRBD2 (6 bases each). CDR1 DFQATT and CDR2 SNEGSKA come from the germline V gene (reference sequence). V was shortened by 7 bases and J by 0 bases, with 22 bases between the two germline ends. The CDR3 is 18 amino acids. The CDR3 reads CSVPLGGQSLSGANVLTF. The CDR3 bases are TGCAGTGTCCCCCTTGGGGGGCAATCCCTCTCTGGGGCCAACGTCCTGACTTTC.

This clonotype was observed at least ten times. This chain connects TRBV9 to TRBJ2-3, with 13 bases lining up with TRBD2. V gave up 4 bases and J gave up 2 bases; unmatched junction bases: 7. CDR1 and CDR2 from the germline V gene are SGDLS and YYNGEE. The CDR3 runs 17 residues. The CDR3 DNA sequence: TGTGCCAGCAGCTCCCCGGGACTAGCGGGGTACACAGATACGCAGTATTTT. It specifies CASSSPGLAGYTDTQYF.

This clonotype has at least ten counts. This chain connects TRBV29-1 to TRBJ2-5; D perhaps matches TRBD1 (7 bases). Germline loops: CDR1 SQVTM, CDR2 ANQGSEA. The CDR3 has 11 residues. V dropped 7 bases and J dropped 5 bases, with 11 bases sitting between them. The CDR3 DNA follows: TGCAGCGGGGCAGGGGGGGAGACCCAGTACTTC. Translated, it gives CSGAGGETQYF.

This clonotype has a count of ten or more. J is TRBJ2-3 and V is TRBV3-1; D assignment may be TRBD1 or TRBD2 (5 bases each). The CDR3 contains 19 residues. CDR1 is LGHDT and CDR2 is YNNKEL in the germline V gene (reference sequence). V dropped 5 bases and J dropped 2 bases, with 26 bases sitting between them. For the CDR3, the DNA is TGTGCCAGCAGCAATCGTCTCTTCCTGTGGGACGGCGACACAGATACGCAGTATTTT. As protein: CASSNRLFLWDGDTDTQYF.

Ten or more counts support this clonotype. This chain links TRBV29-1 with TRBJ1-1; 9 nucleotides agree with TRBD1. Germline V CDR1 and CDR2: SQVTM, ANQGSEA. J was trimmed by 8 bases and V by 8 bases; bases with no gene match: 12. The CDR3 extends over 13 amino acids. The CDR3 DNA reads TGCAGCTCGATTACAGGGGGCTCCCGGGAAGCTTTCTTT. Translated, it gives CSSITGGSREAFF.

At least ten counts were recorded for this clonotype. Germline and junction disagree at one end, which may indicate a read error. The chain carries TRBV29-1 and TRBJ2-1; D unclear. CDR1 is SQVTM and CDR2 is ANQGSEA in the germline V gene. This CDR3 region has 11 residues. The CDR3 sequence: CSVRVYYEQFF. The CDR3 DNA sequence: TGCAGCGTCCGTGTCTACTATGAGCAGTTCTTC.

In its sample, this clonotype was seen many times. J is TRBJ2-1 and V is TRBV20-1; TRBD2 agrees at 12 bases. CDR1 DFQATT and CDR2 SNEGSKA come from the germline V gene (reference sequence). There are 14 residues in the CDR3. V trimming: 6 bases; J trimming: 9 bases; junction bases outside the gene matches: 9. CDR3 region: CSATTSGGLGEQFF. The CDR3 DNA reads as TGCAGTGCAACCACTAGCGGGGGGCTGGGTGAGCAGTTCTTC.

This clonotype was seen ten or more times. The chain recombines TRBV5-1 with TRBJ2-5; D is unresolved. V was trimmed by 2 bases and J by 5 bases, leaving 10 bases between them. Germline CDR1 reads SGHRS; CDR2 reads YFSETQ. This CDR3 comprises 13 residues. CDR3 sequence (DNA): TGCGCCAGCAGCTTTGGGGTCCAGGAGACCCAGTACTTC. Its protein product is CASSFGVQETQYF. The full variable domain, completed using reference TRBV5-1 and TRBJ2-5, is KAGVTQTPRYLIKTRGQQVTLSCSPISGHRSVSWYQQTPGQGLQFLFEYFSETQRNKGNFPGRFSGRQFSNSRSEMNVSTLELGDSALYLCASSFGVQETQYFGPGTRLLVL.

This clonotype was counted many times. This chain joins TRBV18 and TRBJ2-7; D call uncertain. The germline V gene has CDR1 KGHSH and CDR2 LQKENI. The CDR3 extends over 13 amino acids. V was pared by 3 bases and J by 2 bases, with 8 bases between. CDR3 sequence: CASSPGIPYEQYF. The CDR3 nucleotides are TGTGCCAGCTCACCGGGGATCCCCTACGAGCAGTACTTC.

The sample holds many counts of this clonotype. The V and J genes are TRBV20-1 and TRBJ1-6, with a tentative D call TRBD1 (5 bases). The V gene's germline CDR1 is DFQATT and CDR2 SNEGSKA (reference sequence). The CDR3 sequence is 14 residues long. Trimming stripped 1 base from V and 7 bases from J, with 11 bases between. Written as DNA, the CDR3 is TGCAGTGCTAGAGCTGGGGCCAACAATTCACCCCTCCACTTT. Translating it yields CSARAGANNSPLHF.

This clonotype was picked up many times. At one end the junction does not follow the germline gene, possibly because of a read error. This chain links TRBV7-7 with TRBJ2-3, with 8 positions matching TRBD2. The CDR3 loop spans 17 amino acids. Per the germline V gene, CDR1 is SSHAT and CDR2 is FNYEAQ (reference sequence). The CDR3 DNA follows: TGTGCTAGCAGCCCGGCGGGGGGTACAATTCGAACAGATACGCAGTATTTT. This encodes CASSPAGGTIRTDTQYF.

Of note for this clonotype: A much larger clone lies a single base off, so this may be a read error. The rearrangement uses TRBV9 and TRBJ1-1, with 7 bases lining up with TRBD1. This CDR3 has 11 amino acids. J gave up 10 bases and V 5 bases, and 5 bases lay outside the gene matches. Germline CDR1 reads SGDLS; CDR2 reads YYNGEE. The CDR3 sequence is CASRSGGAAFF. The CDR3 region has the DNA TGTGCCAGCAGATCAGGGGGGGCAGCTTTCTTT.

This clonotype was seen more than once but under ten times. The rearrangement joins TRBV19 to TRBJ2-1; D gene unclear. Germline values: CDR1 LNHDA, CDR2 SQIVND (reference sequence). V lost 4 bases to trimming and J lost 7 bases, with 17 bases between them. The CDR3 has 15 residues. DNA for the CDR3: TGTGCCAGTAGTAGGGCCGATAGCCGAAGGAATGAGCAGTTCTTC. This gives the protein CASSRADSRRNEQFF.

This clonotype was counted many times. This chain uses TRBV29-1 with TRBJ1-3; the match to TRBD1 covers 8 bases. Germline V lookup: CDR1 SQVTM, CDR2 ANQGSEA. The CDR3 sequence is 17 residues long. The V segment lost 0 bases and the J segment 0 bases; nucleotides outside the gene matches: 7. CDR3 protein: CSVEERTGTSSGNTIYF. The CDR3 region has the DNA TGCAGCGTTGAAGAGCGGACAGGGACCAGCTCTGGAAACACCATATATTTT.

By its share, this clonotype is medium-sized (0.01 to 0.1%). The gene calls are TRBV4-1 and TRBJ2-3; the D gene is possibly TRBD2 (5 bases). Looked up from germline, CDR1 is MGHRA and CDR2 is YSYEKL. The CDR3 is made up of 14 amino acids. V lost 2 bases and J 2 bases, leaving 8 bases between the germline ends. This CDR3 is CASSQTGSTDTQYF. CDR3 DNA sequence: TGCGCCAGCAGCCAAACGGGGTCCACAGATACGCAGTATTTT.

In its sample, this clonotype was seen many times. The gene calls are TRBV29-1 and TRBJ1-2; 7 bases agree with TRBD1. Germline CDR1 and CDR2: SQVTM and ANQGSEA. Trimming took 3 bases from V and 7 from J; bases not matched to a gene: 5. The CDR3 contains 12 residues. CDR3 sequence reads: CSVDAGGFGYTF. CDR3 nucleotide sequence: TGCAGCGTTGACGCAGGGGGTTTTGGCTACACCTTC.